One sample yielded the 20 T cell receptor beta chains listed below, sequenced in a study of blood T cell repertoires in COVID-19. Profiled with immunoSEQ multiplex PCR; TCRdb holds only in-frame clones, not every one. The sample contains tens of thousands of clones, approximately 89% of which appear only once. Source material: peripheral blood. The receptors shown here come from a human donor in a cohort sampled during active COVID-19.

The rearrangement joins TRBV12-1 to TRBJ2-7; the table's D gene call, TRBD2, was not cross checked with the DNA. TRBV12-1 is noted as a pseudogene. The CDR3 spans 17 residues. The CDR3 DNA reads TGTGCCAGCAGCTTTGCGCTAGTCGACCGCCTCCCTGACGAGCAGTACTTC. This sequence encodes CASSFALVDRLPDEQYF.

The chain links TRBV11-3 to TRBJ1-1; 8 nucleotides align to TRBD1. The CDR3 is 15 residues long. With V trimmed by 5 bases and J by 0 bases, 5 bases remained unmatched. Germline assignment: CDR1 SGHNT and CDR2 YENEEA. The CDR3 DNA reads TGTGCCAGCAGCCCGTCAGGGGGCTTGAACACTGAAGCTTTCTTT. Residues: CASSPSGGLNTEAFF.

The chain uses TRBV28 and TRBJ1-2, with 7 bases matching TRBD1. The V and J ends lost 8 bases and 8 bases, in that order; junction bases with no gene match: 11. Germline V gene lookup returns CDR1 MDHEN and CDR2 SYDVKM. The CDR3 consists of 13 residues. The CDR3, as DNA: TGTGCCAGCCTAAAGGGGGCAGAGAGAGGCTACACCTTC. It codes for CASLKGAERGYTF.

This clone was seen just once. J is TRBJ1-2 and V is TRBV3-1 (or the pseudogene TRBV3-2); tentative D call: TRBD1 (5 bases). This CDR3 spans 13 amino acids. Germline CDR1 reads LGHDT; CDR2 reads YNNKEL (reference sequence). Trimming took 4 bases from V and 5 from J, leaving 11 bases between them. This CDR3 is CASSPTEEYGYTF. CDR3 DNA sequence: TGTGCCAGCAGCCCGACAGAGGAGTATGGCTACACCTTC.

The chain carries TRBV6-1 and TRBJ2-7; 7 bases line up with TRBD2. The length of the CDR3 is 17 residues. V trimming: 4 bases; J trimming: 4 bases; junction bases outside the gene matches: 16. Germline V gene data show CDR1 as MNHNS and CDR2 as SASEGT. CDR3 nucleotide sequence: TGTGCCAGCAGTGGGACGGGGGGAAGATTCGGGGTTTACGAGCAGTACTTC. Translation gives CASSGTGGRFGVYEQYF.

The chain recombines TRBV10-3 with TRBJ2-7; TRBD1 matches 7 bases. With 5 bases clipped from V and 6 bases from J, the junction kept 22 bases outside the gene matches. The length of the CDR3 is 18 residues. In germline, CDR1 is ENHRY, CDR2 SYGVKD. The CDR3 here is CAISKTGTEFEGRGEQYF. CDR3 nucleotide sequence: TGTGCCATCAGTAAGACCGGGACAGAGTTCGAGGGACGGGGCGAGCAGTACTTC.

This sequence joins TRBV7-9 and TRBJ2-7, with 7 bases fitting TRBD1. Trimming at V came to 3 bases and at J to 3 bases, leaving 8 bases not matched to a gene. The V gene's germline CDR1 is SEHNR and CDR2 FQNEAQ (reference sequence). The CDR3 extends over 15 amino acids. The CDR3 nucleotides read TGTGCCAGCAGCTTGGGACGGGACAGCTACTACGAGCAGTACTTC. Its protein product is CASSLGRDSYYEQYF.

This clone was observed a handful of times. J is TRBJ1-5 and V is TRBV15, with D perhaps matching TRBD1 (6 bases). The CDR3 runs to 19 residues. Trimming stripped 2 bases from V and 5 bases from J, with 25 bases between. Germline V lookup: CDR1 LNHNV, CDR2 YYDKDF (reference sequence). The CDR3 nucleotides read TGTGCCACCAGCAGACCTGGGGAGCGAACGGGGGGCGCAGATCAGCCCCAGCATTTT. Protein: CATSRPGERTGGADQPQHF.

The chain employs TRBV21-1 and TRBJ2-7; the table's D call of TRBD1 was not tested on the DNA. TRBV21-1 is labeled a pseudogene. There are 18 residues in the CDR3. In nucleotides, the CDR3 is TGTGCCAGCAGCAAAGCGGAACCAGGACAGCCTGGGTTATACGAGCAGTACTTC. Residues: CASSKAEPGQPGLYEQYF.

Points on this clone: Relative to the germline gene, one junction end is altered; a read error may explain this. The chain joins TRBV6-1 to TRBJ2-1, with a possible D match to TRBD2 (5 bases). The CDR3 is 13 amino acids. CDR1 is MNHNS, CDR2 SASEGT, per germline. Written as DNA, the CDR3 is TGTGCCAGCAGTGAGGACTCCCACAATGAGCAGTTCTTC. Its protein is CASSEDSHNEQFF.

The chain recombines TRBV11-3 with TRBJ1-4; 8 bases match TRBD1. This CDR3 is 14 amino acids long. CDR1 and CDR2 from the germline V gene are SGHNT and YENEEA. V shed 5 bases, J shed 8 bases, and the junction held 7 bases outside the gene matches. CDR3 sequence reads: CASSPQGAREKLFF. The CDR3 nucleotides read TGTGCCAGCAGCCCTCAGGGGGCACGGGAAAAACTGTTTTTT.

This sequence joins TRBV6-5 and TRBJ1-5, with 7 bases fitting TRBD1. V lost 4 bases to trimming and J lost 10 bases; unmatched junction nucleotides: 4. Germline CDR1 and CDR2: MNHEY and SVGAGI. The CDR3 consists of 12 residues. CDR3 protein: CASSSYRGPQHF. The CDR3 nucleotides read TGTGCCAGCAGTTCGTACAGGGGACCCCAGCATTTT.

This clone appeared a few times. J is TRBJ2-1 and V is TRBV21-1; the DNA was not compared with TRBD2, the D call given in the table. TRBV21-1 is given as a pseudogene. This CDR3 spans 15 amino acids. CDR3 sequence: CASSKSSGVYNEQFF. In DNA, the CDR3 is TGTGCCAGCAGCAAGTCTAGCGGGGTCTACAATGAGCAGTTCTTC.

The genes are TRBV5-1 and TRBJ1-6, with D perhaps TRBD1 (5 bases). Between the trimmed V and J ends, which lost 4 bases and 5 bases, there was a span of 13 bases. This CDR3 contains 15 residues. Per germline, CDR1 SGHRS and CDR2 YFSETQ. The CDR3 is CASSPPDTNNSPLHF. The CDR3, as DNA: TGCGCCAGCAGCCCCCCGGACACCAATAATTCACCCCTCCACTTT.

This chain joins TRBV13 and TRBJ2-3, with 11 bases matching TRBD2. Per germline, CDR1 PRHDT and CDR2 FYEKMQ (reference sequence). V shed 4 bases, J shed 5 bases, and the junction held 11 bases outside the gene matches. This CDR3 comprises 17 residues. CDR3 amino acids: CASSSYRLAGRGDTQYF. CDR3 DNA sequence: TGTGCCAGCAGCTCATATCGACTAGCGGGGCGCGGAGATACGCAGTATTTT.

J is TRBJ1-2 and V is TRBV6-2 or TRBV6-3; TRBD1 agrees at 8 bases. The V gene's germline CDR1 is MNHEY and CDR2 SVGEGT. The CDR3 is made up of 16 amino acids. V shed 4 bases and J 4 bases; nucleotides not matched to a gene: 11. In DNA, the CDR3 is TGTGCCAGCAGTTTATCCCGGGACAGGCATCCCTATGGCTACACCTTC. Residues: CASSLSRDRHPYGYTF.

The CDR3: CASSILAGGAQTTYEQYF. CDR3 DNA: TGTGCCAGTAGTATACTAGCGGGAGGGGCACAAACTACATACGAGCAGTACTTC. The chain is built from TRBV19 and TRBJ2-7, with 12 nucleotides matching TRBD2. Trimming cost V 2 bases and J 4 bases; bases outside gene matches: 12. Germline V gives CDR1 LNHDA, CDR2 SQIVND (reference sequence). The CDR3 has 18 amino acids.

This chain connects TRBV7-8 to TRBJ2-1, with D possibly TRBD2 on 6 matching bases. The CDR3 sequence is 13 residues long. Germline V gives CDR1 SGHVS, CDR2 FQNEAQ. The V end was cut by 1 base, the J end by 6 bases, with 7 bases between. The CDR3 DNA reads as TGTGCCAGCAGCTTAGGACTAGGCAATGAGCAGTTCTTC. Encoded protein: CASSLGLGNEQFF.

This clone is a singleton in its sample. The V call is TRBV2, the J call TRBJ2-3; 7 positions match TRBD2. This CDR3 has 14 amino acids. Germline assignment: CDR1 SNHLY and CDR2 FYNNEI. Trimming took 6 bases from V and 2 from J; bases not matched to a gene: 5. CDR3: CASRKAGNTDTQYF. CDR3 in DNA: TGTGCCAGCAGGAAAGCGGGAAACACAGATACGCAGTATTTT.

The rearrangement uses TRBV5-1 and TRBJ1-1; 7 nucleotides agree with TRBD1. From germline, CDR1 is SGHRS and CDR2 YFSETQ. This CDR3 is 15 amino acids long. The ends lost 4 bases at V and 2 bases at J; junction bases unmatched: 8. This chain's CDR3 is CASSLGGGPNTEAFF. Here the CDR3 DNA reads TGCGCCAGCAGCCTGGGAGGGGGCCCTAACACTGAAGCTTTCTTT. Using reference TRBV5-1 and TRBJ1-1 for the parts outside the CDR3, the full variable domain is KAGVTQTPRYLIKTRGQQVTLSCSPISGHRSVSWYQQTPGQGLQFLFEYFSETQRNKGNFPGRFSGRQFSNSRSEMNVSTLELGDSALYLCASSLGGGPNTEAFFGQGTRLTVV.